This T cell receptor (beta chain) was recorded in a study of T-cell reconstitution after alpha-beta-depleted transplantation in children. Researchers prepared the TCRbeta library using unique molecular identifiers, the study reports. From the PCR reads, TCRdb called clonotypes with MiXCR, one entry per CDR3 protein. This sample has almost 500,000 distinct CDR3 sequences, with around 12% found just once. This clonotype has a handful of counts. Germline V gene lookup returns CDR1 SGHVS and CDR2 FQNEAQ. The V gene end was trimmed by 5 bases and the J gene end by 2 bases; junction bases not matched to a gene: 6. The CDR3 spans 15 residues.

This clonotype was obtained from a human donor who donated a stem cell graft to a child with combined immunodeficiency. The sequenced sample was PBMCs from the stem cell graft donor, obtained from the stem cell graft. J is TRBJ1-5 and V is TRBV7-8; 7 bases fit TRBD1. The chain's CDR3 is CASSPNRGGNQPQHF. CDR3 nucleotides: TGTGCCAGCAGCCCCAACAGGGGTGGCAATCAGCCCCAGCATTTT.